This is a list of T cell receptor beta chains from one sample in a study of CD8 T cells in ankylosing spondylitis. TCRdb reanalysed the 5' RACE reads using MiXCR and keeps one entry per CDR3 protein. The sample carries 150,000 to 250,000 distinct CDR3 sequences, roughly 13% recorded once. The sequenced material came from blood, either unsorted or a sorted T cell fraction (not recorded which). These receptors were obtained from a male donor with ankylosing spondylitis or in good health (not recorded which). Both conserved end residues are part of each CDR3. The order of the fields is clone size, J gene, D gene, CDR3 length, V gene, CDR3 protein, CDR3 DNA. A D gene is named only where the DNA matches it firmly. Clone sizes are given selectively: once, few, many, or a class where the clone is expanded.

clone_size: -; j_call: TRBJ2-1; d_call: -; cdr3_length: 14; v_call: TRBV10-2; cdr3_aa: CASGAEASYNEQFF; cdr3_nt: TGCGCCAGCGGAGCGGAAGCATCCTACAATGAGCAGTTCTTC
clone_size: few; j_call: TRBJ2-7; d_call: TRBD2; cdr3_length: 15; v_call: TRBV9; cdr3_aa: CASSPLAGGIHEQYF; cdr3_nt: TGTGCCAGCAGCCCGCTGGCGGGAGGGATACACGAGCAGTACTTC
clone_size: many; j_call: TRBJ1-2; d_call: -; cdr3_length: 13; v_call: TRBV6-6; cdr3_aa: CASSSTANYGYTF; cdr3_nt: TGTGCCAGCAGTTCTACAGCGAACTATGGCTACACCTTC
clone_size: few; j_call: TRBJ2-2; d_call: -; cdr3_length: 13; v_call: TRBV7-6; cdr3_aa: CASSPTRAGELFF; cdr3_nt: TGTGCCAGCAGCCCTACTCGGGCCGGGGAGCTGTTTTTT
clone_size: -; j_call: TRBJ2-7; d_call: TRBD2; cdr3_length: 16; v_call: TRBV4-1; cdr3_aa: CASSQDRSSGGYEQYF; cdr3_nt: TGCGCCAGCAGCCAAGATAGATCTAGCGGGGGATACGAGCAGTACTTC
clone_size: few; j_call: TRBJ2-1; d_call: TRBD1; cdr3_length: 20; v_call: TRBV11-1; cdr3_aa: CASSLRLTGALVSSYNEQFF; cdr3_nt: TGTGCCAGCAGCTTACGTCTGACAGGGGCCCTTGTAAGCTCCTACAATGAGCAGTTCTTC
clone_size: few; j_call: TRBJ2-2; d_call: -; cdr3_length: 17; v_call: TRBV5-1; cdr3_aa: CASSLAVSAEGTGELFF; cdr3_nt: TGCGCCAGCAGCTTGGCTGTCAGCGCCGAGGGGACCGGGGAGCTGTTTTTT
clone_size: many; j_call: TRBJ2-1; d_call: TRBD2; cdr3_length: 14; v_call: TRBV7-6; cdr3_aa: CASSLGLAGPWKFF; cdr3_nt: TGTGCCAGCAGCTTAGGACTAGCGGGCCCATGGAAGTTCTTC
clone_size: -; j_call: TRBJ1-1; d_call: -; cdr3_length: 14; v_call: TRBV7-8; cdr3_aa: CASSFKRVNTEAFF; cdr3_nt: TGTGCCAGCAGCTTTAAGAGGGTGAACACTGAAGCTTTCTTT
clone_size: -; j_call: TRBJ2-5; d_call: -; cdr3_length: 16; v_call: TRBV15; cdr3_aa: CATSRVLIGVGETQYF; cdr3_nt: TGTGCCACCAGCAGAGTGTTGATAGGGGTGGGAGAGACCCAGTACTTC
clone_size: many; j_call: TRBJ2-1; d_call: TRBD2; cdr3_length: 15; v_call: TRBV5-1; cdr3_aa: CASNGAGGNYNEQFF; cdr3_nt: TGCGCCAGCAACGGGGCGGGGGGCAACTACAATGAGCAGTTCTTC
clone_size: -; j_call: TRBJ2-7; d_call: TRBD1; cdr3_length: 13; v_call: TRBV6-5; cdr3_aa: CASSSQGAYEQYF; cdr3_nt: TGTGCCAGCAGTTCCCAGGGGGCATACGAGCAGTACTTC
clone_size: many; j_call: TRBJ2-1; d_call: -; cdr3_length: 14; v_call: TRBV20-1; cdr3_aa: CSARDLRAYNEQFF; cdr3_nt: TGCAGTGCTAGAGATCTGCGAGCGTACAATGAGCAGTTCTTC
clone_size: few; j_call: TRBJ1-1; d_call: TRBD1; cdr3_length: 12; v_call: TRBV10-3; cdr3_aa: CATGQGDTEAFF; cdr3_nt: TGTGCCACCGGACAGGGGGACACTGAAGCTTTCTTT
clone_size: -; j_call: TRBJ2-1; d_call: TRBD1; cdr3_length: 15; v_call: TRBV12-3/TRBV12-4; cdr3_aa: CASTLEGAFHNEQFF; cdr3_nt: TGTGCCAGCACCCTTGAGGGGGCCTTTCACAATGAGCAGTTCTTC
clone_size: -; j_call: TRBJ2-7; d_call: -; cdr3_length: 15; v_call: TRBV10-3; cdr3_aa: CAISVPGPSDYEQYF; cdr3_nt: TGTGCCATCAGTGTCCCGGGACCCTCCGATTACGAGCAGTACTTC
clone_size: few; j_call: TRBJ2-1; d_call: TRBD1; cdr3_length: 18; v_call: TRBV3-1; cdr3_aa: CASSPRDRGLLGYNEQFF; cdr3_nt: TGTGCCAGCAGCCCTAGGGACAGGGGTTTGCTGGGGTACAATGAGCAGTTCTTC
clone_size: -; j_call: TRBJ2-5; d_call: -; cdr3_length: 11; v_call: TRBV21-1; cdr3_aa: CASSKWTGDGF; cdr3_nt: TGTGCCAGCAGCAAATGGACAGGGGATGGCTTC
clone_size: few; j_call: TRBJ1-1; d_call: -; cdr3_length: 13; v_call: TRBV6-5; cdr3_aa: CASSYSDDTEAFF; cdr3_nt: TGTGCCAGCAGTTACTCTGACGACACTGAAGCTTTCTTT
clone_size: few; j_call: TRBJ2-1; d_call: TRBD2; cdr3_length: 19; v_call: TRBV4-1; cdr3_aa: CASSQESAADLAGLNEQFF; cdr3_nt: TGCGCCAGCAGCCAAGAGTCAGCCGCCGACCTAGCGGGATTGAACGAGCAGTTCTTC
clone_size: -; j_call: TRBJ2-1; d_call: TRBD2; cdr3_length: 16; v_call: TRBV11-3; cdr3_aa: CASSPGLAGKYNEQFF; cdr3_nt: TGTGCCAGCAGCCCTGGACTAGCGGGGAAATACAATGAGCAGTTCTTC
clone_size: -; j_call: TRBJ1-2; d_call: -; cdr3_length: 16; v_call: TRBV28; cdr3_aa: CASSSNGRGGGYGYTF; cdr3_nt: TGTGCCAGCAGTTCGAATGGGAGGGGAGGAGGGTATGGCTACACCTTC
clone_size: few; j_call: TRBJ1-2; d_call: TRBD1; cdr3_length: 13; v_call: TRBV11-2; cdr3_aa: CASSKGQALGYTF; cdr3_nt: TGTGCCAGCAGCAAGGGACAGGCTTTAGGCTACACCTTC
clone_size: -; j_call: TRBJ1-1; d_call: -; cdr3_length: 9; v_call: TRBV6-6; cdr3_aa: CASQPGAFF; cdr3_nt: TGTGCCAGCCAACCCGGGGCTTTCTTT
clone_size: -; j_call: TRBJ2-7; d_call: -; cdr3_length: 13; v_call: TRBV12-5; cdr3_aa: CASASDSLYEQYF; cdr3_nt: TGTGCTAGTGCTTCCGACAGCCTCTACGAGCAGTACTTC
clone_size: few; j_call: TRBJ2-1; d_call: TRBD1; cdr3_length: 15; v_call: TRBV6-5; cdr3_aa: CASSYPGGSRNEQFF; cdr3_nt: TGTGCCAGCAGCTACCCAGGGGGATCGCGCAATGAGCAGTTCTTC
clone_size: few; j_call: TRBJ2-3; d_call: TRBD2; cdr3_length: 16; v_call: TRBV3-1; cdr3_aa: CASSPQTGLSTDTQYF; cdr3_nt: TGTGCCAGCAGCCCACAAACGGGACTAAGCACAGATACGCAGTATTTT
clone_size: few; j_call: TRBJ2-7; d_call: -; cdr3_length: 15; v_call: TRBV4-1; cdr3_aa: CASSQDIGHTLEQYF; cdr3_nt: TGCGCCAGCAGCCAAGACATCGGCCATACCCTCGAGCAGTACTTC
clone_size: -; j_call: TRBJ2-1; d_call: -; cdr3_length: 13; v_call: TRBV2; cdr3_aa: CASSAGSGNEQFF; cdr3_nt: TGTGCCAGCAGTGCGGGGTCGGGCAATGAGCAGTTCTTC
clone_size: -; j_call: TRBJ2-3; d_call: -; cdr3_length: 14; v_call: TRBV6-1; cdr3_aa: CASSDLGPGDTQYF; cdr3_nt: TGTGCCAGCAGTGATCTGGGACCGGGAGATACGCAGTATTTT
clone_size: few; j_call: TRBJ1-1; d_call: TRBD1; cdr3_length: 13; v_call: TRBV6-1; cdr3_aa: CASNPDRGTEAFF; cdr3_nt: TGTGCCAGCAACCCCGACAGGGGCACTGAAGCTTTCTTT
clone_size: few; j_call: TRBJ2-1; d_call: -; cdr3_length: 15; v_call: TRBV4-1; cdr3_aa: CASSPTDGPLQEQFF; cdr3_nt: TGCGCCAGCAGCCCAACGGACGGACCGCTCCAAGAGCAGTTCTTC
clone_size: -; j_call: TRBJ1-2; d_call: -; cdr3_length: 15; v_call: TRBV5-1; cdr3_aa: CASSLTDKENYGYTF; cdr3_nt: TGCGCCAGCAGCTTGACGGACAAAGAAAACTATGGCTACACCTTC